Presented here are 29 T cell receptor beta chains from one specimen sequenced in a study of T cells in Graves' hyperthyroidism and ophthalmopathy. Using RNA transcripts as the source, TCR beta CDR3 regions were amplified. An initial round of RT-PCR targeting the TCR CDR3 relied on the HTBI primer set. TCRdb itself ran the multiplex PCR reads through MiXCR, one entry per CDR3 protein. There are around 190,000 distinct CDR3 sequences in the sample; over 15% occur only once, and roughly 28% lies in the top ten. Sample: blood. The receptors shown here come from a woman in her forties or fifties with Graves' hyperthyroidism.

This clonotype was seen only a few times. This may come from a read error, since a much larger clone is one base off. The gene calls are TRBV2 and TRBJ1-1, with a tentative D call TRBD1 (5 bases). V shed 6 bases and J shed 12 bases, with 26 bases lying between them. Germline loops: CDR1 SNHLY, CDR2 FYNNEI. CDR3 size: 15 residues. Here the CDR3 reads CASSPSRDRGYETFF. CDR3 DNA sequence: TGTGCCAGCAGCCCATCCCGGGACCGCGGTTACGAAACTTTCTTT. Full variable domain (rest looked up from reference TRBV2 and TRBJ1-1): EPEVTQTPSHQVTQMGQEVILRCVPISNHLYFYWYRQILGQKVEFLVSFYNNEISEKSEIFDDQFSVERPDGSNFTLKIRSTKLEDSAMYFCASSPSRDRGYETFFGQGTRLTVV.

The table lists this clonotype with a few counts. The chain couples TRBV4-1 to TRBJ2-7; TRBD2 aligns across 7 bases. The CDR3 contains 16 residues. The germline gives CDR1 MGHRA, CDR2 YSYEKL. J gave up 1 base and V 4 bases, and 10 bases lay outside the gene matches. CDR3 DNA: TGCGCCAGCAGCCCCCCCGGGGGGAGCCAGTCCTACGAGCAGTACTTC. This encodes CASSPPGGSQSYEQYF.

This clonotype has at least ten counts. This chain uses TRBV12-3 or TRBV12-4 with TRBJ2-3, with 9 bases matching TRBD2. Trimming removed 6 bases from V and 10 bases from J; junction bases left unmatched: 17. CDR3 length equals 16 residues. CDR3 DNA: TGTGCCAGCAGACCCAAGCGGGGGGTTCCGCCAATCCCGCAGTATTTT. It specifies CASRPKRGVPPIPQYF.

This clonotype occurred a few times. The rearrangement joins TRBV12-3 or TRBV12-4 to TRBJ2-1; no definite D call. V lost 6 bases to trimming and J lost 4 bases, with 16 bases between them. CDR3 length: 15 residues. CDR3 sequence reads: CASSTPGVSYNEQFF. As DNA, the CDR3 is TGTGCCAGCAGCACTCCCGGTGTGAGTTACAATGAGCAGTTCTTC.

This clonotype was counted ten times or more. CDR3 sequence (DNA): TGTGCCAGCAGCTTAGTCCAAAGGGGAGGCTCCTATAATTCACCCCTCCACTTT. Protein: CASSLVQRGGSYNSPLHF. The chain recombines TRBV7-8 with TRBJ1-6; TRBD1 is a possible D gene (5 bases). This CDR3 region has 18 residues. V lost 1 base, J lost 0 bases, and 13 bases lay in between. The germline V gene has CDR1 SGHVS and CDR2 FQNEAQ.

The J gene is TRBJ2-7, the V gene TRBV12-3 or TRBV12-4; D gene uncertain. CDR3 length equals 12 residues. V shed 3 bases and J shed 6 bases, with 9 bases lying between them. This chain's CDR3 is CASSLGGSEQYF. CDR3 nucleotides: TGTGCCAGCAGTTTGGGCGGATCCGAGCAGTACTTC.

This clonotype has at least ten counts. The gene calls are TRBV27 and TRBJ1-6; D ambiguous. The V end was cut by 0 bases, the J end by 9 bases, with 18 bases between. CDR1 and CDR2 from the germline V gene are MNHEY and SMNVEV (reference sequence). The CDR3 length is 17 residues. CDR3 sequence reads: CASSLSLATVLPSPLHF. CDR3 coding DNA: TGTGCCAGCAGTTTATCGCTAGCCACCGTACTCCCTTCACCCCTCCACTTT.

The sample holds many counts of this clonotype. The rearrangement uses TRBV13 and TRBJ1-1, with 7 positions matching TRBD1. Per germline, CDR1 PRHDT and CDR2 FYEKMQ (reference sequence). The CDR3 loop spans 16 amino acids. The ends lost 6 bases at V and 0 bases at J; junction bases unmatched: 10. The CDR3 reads CASSSYRTGMNTEAFF. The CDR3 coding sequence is TGTGCCAGCAGTTCTTATAGGACAGGAATGAACACTGAAGCTTTCTTT.

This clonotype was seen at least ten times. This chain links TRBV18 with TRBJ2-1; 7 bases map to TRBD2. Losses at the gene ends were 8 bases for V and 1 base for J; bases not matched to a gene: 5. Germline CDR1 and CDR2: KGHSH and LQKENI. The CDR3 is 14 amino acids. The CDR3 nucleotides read TGTGCCAGCAGCCCGGGGGGTTCCTACAATGAGCAGTTCTTC. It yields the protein CASSPGGSYNEQFF.

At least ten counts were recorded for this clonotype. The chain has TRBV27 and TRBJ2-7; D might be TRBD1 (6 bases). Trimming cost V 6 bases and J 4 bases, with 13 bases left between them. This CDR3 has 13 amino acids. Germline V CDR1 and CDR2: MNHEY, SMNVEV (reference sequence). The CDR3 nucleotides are TGTGCCAGCAGCCACGGGACATCTTACGAGCAGTACTTC. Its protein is CASSHGTSYEQYF.

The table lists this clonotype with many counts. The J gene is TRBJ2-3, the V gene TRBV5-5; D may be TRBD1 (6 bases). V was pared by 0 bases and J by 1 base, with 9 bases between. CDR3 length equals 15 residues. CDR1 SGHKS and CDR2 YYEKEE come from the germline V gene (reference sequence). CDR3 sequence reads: CASSLGDTGTDTQYF. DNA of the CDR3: TGTGCCAGCAGCTTGGGGGACACCGGCACAGATACGCAGTATTTT.

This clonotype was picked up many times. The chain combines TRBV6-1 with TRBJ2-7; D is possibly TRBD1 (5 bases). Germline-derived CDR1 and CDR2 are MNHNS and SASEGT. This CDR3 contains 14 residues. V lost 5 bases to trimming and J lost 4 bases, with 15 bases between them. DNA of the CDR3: TGTGCCAGCAGTCATGGACACCAAGCATACGAGCAGTACTTC. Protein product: CASSHGHQAYEQYF.

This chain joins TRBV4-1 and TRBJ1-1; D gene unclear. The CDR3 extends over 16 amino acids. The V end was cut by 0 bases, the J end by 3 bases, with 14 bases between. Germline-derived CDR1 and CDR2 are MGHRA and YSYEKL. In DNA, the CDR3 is TGCGCCAGCAGCCAAGAGGTTTCTGCCAGAGACACTGAAGCTTTCTTT. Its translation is CASSQEVSARDTEAFF.

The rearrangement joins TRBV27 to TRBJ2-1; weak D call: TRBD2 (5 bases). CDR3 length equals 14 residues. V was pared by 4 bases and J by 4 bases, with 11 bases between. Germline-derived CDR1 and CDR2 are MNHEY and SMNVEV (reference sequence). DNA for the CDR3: TGTGCCAGCAGTTCGGTTGGGAGATACAATGAGCAGTTCTTC. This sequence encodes CASSSVGRYNEQFF.

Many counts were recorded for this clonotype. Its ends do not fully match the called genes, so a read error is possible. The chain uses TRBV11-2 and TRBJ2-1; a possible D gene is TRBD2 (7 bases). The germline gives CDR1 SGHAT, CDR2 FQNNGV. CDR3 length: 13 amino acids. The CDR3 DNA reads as TGTGCCAGCAGCTTATATAGGGGGGGTGAGCTGTTCTTC. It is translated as CASSLYRGGELFF.

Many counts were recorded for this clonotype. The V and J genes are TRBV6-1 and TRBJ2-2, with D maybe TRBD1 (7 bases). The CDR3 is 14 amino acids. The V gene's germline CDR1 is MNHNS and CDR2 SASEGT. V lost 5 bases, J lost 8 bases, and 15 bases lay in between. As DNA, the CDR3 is TGTGCCAGCAGTTTCAGGGGGGTAGGGGGGGAGCTGTTTTTT. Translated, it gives CASSFRGVGGELFF.

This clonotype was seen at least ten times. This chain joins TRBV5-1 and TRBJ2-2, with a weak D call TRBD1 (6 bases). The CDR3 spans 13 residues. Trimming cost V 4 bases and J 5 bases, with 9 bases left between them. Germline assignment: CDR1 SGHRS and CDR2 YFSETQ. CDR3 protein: CASSLQGTGELFF. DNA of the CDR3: TGCGCCAGCAGCCTACAGGGTACCGGGGAGCTGTTTTTT.

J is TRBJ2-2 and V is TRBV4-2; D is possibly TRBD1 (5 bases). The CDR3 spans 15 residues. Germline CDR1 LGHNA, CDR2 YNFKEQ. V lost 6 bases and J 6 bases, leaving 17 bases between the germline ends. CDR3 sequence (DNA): TGTGCCAGCAGTTTTGGACAAGCCGAAGCCGGGGAGCTGTTTTTT. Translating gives CASSFGQAEAGELFF.

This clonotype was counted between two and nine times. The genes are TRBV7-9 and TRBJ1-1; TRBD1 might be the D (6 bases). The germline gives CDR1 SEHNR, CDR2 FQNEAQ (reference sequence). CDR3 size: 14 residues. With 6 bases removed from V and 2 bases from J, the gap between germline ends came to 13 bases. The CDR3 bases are TGTGCCAGCAGGGACACAGGGCTTAACACTGAAGCTTTCTTT. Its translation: CASRDTGLNTEAFF.

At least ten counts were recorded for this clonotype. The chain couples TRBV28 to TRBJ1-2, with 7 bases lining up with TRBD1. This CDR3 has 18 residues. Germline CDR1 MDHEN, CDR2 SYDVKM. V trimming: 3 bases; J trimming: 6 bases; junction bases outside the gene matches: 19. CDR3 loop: CASSLDGPQGPLTDGYTF. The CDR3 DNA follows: TGTGCCAGCAGTTTGGATGGTCCACAGGGGCCCCTCACTGATGGCTACACCTTC.

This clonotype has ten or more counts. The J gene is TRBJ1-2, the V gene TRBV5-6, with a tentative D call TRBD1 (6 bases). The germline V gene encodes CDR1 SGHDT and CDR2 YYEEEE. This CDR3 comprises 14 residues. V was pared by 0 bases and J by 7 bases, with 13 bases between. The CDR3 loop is CASSLGQGKGGYTF. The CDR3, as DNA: TGTGCCAGCAGCTTGGGCCAGGGGAAGGGTGGCTACACCTTC.

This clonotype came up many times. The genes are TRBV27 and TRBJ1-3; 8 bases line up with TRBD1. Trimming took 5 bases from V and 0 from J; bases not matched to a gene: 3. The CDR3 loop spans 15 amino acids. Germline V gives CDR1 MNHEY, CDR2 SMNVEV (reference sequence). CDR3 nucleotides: TGTGCCAGCAGTGCCACAGGGGGCTCTGGAAACACCATATATTTT. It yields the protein CASSATGGSGNTIYF.

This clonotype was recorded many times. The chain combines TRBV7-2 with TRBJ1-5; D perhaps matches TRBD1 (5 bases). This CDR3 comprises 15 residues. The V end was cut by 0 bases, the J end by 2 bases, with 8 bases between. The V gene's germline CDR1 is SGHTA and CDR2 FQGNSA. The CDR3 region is CASSLAGGGNQPQHF. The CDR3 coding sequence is TGTGCCAGCAGCTTAGCTGGGGGTGGCAATCAGCCCCAGCATTTT. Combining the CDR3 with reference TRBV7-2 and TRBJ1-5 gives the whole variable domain GAGVSQSPSNKVTEKGKDVELRCDPISGHTALYWYRQSLGQGLEFLIYFQGNSAPDKSGLPSDRFSAERTGGSVSTLTIQRTQQEDSAVYLCASSLAGGGNQPQHFGDGTRLSIL.

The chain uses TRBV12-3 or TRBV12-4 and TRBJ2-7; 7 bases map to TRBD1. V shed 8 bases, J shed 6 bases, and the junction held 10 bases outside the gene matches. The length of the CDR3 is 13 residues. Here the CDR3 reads CASGVNRGSEQYF. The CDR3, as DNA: TGTGCCAGCGGCGTGAACAGGGGAAGCGAGCAGTACTTC.

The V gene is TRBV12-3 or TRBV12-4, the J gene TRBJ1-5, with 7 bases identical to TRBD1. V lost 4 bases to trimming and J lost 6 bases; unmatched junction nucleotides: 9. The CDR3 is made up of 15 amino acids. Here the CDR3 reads CASSSRTGYGQPQHF. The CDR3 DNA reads TGTGCCAGCAGTTCTAGGACAGGTTACGGTCAGCCCCAGCATTTT.

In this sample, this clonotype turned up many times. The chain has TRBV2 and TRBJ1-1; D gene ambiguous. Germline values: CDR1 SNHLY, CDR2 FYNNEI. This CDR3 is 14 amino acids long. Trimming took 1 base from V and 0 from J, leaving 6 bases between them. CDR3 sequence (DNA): TGTGCCAGCAGTGAAGGTTCACTGAACACTGAAGCTTTCTTT. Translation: CASSEGSLNTEAFF. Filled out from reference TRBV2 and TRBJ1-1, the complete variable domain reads EPEVTQTPSHQVTQMGQEVILRCVPISNHLYFYWYRQILGQKVEFLVSFYNNEISEKSEIFDDQFSVERPDGSNFTLKIRSTKLEDSAMYFCASSEGSLNTEAFFGQGTRLTVV.

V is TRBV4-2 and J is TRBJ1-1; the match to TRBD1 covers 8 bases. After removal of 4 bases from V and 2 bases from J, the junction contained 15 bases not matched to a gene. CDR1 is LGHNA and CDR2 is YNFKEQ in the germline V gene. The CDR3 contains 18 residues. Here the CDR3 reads CASSPTPKGTGENTEAFF. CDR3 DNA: TGTGCCAGCAGCCCAACTCCCAAGGGGACAGGTGAAAACACTGAAGCTTTCTTT.

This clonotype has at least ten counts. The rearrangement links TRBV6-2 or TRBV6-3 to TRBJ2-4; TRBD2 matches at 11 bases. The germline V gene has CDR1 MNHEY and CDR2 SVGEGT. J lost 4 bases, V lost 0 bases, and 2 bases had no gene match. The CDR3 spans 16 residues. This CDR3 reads CASSYSPSGGKNIQYF. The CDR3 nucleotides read TGTGCCAGCAGTTACTCCCCTAGCGGGGGGAAAAACATTCAGTACTTC.

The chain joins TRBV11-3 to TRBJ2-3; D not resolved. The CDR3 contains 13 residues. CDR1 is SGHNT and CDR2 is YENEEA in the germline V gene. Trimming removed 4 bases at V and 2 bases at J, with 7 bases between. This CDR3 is CASSYGNTDTQYF. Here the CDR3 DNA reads TGTGCCAGCAGCTATGGGAACACAGATACGCAGTATTTT.